The 21 T cell receptor beta chains in this list originate from one sample, sequenced in a study of identical twins. TCRdb processed the 5' RACE reads anew with MiXCR; each CDR3 protein has one entry. The sample yields roughly 1,500,000 distinct CDR3 sequences, less than 40% seen once. What was sequenced was cord blood. The receptors derive from a newborn girl in good health.

This clonotype was recorded a few times. The chain has TRBV28 and TRBJ2-1; D may be TRBD2 (7 bases). CDR1 and CDR2 from the germline V gene are MDHEN and SYDVKM. The V and J ends lost 5 bases and 9 bases respectively, with 23 bases between them. There are 16 residues in the CDR3. CDR3 DNA sequence: TGTGCCAGCAGTCCTCCGTGGGGGGGGCGAATCGGTGAGCAGTTCTTC. Its protein is CASSPPWGGRIGEQFF. Full variable domain (rest looked up from reference TRBV28 and TRBJ2-1): DVKVTQSSRYLVKRTGEKVFLECVQDMDHENMFWYRQDPGLGLRLIYFSYDVKMKEKGDIPEGYSVSREKKERFSLILESASTNQTSMYLCASSPPWGGRIGEQFFGPGTRLTVL.

The chain couples TRBV6-5 to TRBJ2-7; 10 nucleotides agree with TRBD1. The CDR3 runs 17 residues. From germline, CDR1 is MNHEY and CDR2 SVGAGI. V shed 2 bases, J shed 4 bases, and the junction held 11 bases outside the gene matches. In nucleotides, the CDR3 is TGTGCCAGCAGTTACGAAAGGACAGGGGGTTTGGTTTACGAGCAGTACTTC. As protein: CASSYERTGGLVYEQYF.

V and J are TRBV6-2 or TRBV6-3 and TRBJ2-3; either TRBD1 or TRBD2 may supply D (5 bases each). The CDR3 is 15 amino acids. The germline V gene encodes CDR1 MNHEY and CDR2 SVGEGT. V shed 6 bases and J shed 2 bases, with 15 bases lying between them. The CDR3 loop reads CASSLRDLFTDTQYF. DNA for the CDR3: TGTGCCAGCAGCCTCCGGGACCTTTTCACAGATACGCAGTATTTT.

This clonotype was counted between two and nine times. The gene calls are TRBV3-1 and TRBJ2-3, with D possibly being TRBD1 (6 bases). The CDR3 spans 16 residues. Trimming stripped 3 bases from V and 3 bases from J, with 16 bases between. Germline V gene lookup returns CDR1 LGHDT and CDR2 YNNKEL (reference sequence). The CDR3 loop is CASSHLRGYSTDTQYF. CDR3 DNA: TGTGCCAGCAGCCACCTGAGGGGGTATTCGACAGATACGCAGTATTTT.

This clonotype showed up many times. The chain links TRBV28 to TRBJ1-2; D is undetermined. Trimming removed 2 bases at V and 6 bases at J, with 10 bases between. CDR1 and CDR2 from the germline V gene are MDHEN and SYDVKM. The CDR3 spans 13 residues. This CDR3 reads CASSLVGQDGYTF. The CDR3 DNA reads as TGTGCCAGCAGTTTAGTAGGTCAGGATGGCTACACCTTC.

V gene TRBV4-1 combines with J gene TRBJ2-1, with TRBD2 matching 10 bases. Losses at the gene ends were 2 bases for V and 2 bases for J; bases not matched to a gene: 0. CDR3 length equals 15 residues. CDR1 is MGHRA, CDR2 YSYEKL, per germline. CDR3 loop: CASSQSGRAYNEQFF. CDR3 sequence (DNA): TGCGCCAGCAGCCAAAGCGGGAGGGCCTACAATGAGCAGTTCTTC.

This chain connects TRBV29-1 to TRBJ2-3, with 13 bases identical to TRBD2. Germline CDR1 SQVTM, CDR2 ANQGSEA. The ends lost 8 bases at V and 7 bases at J; junction bases unmatched: 9. The CDR3 is 14 residues long. CDR3: CSITSGGDLYTQYF. The CDR3 DNA reads as TGCAGCATCACTAGCGGGGGGGATTTGTATACGCAGTATTTT.

Concerning this clonotype itself: A much larger clone lies one base from this, so it may be a read error. The gene calls are TRBV7-9 and TRBJ2-5, with TRBD2 identical over 7 bases. The CDR3 covers 14 residues. Germline V gives CDR1 SEHNR, CDR2 FQNEAQ (reference sequence). The CDR3 loop is CASSPRLAEETHYF. The CDR3 bases are TGTGCCAGCAGTCCGAGGCTAGCGGAAGAGACCCACTACTTC.

The rearrangement links TRBV6-1 to TRBJ1-2; D perhaps matches TRBD1 (5 bases). V was shortened by 4 bases and J by 8 bases, with 17 bases between the two germline ends. The CDR3 totals 14 residues. Germline V lookup: CDR1 MNHNS, CDR2 SASEGT. CDR3 bases: TGTGCCAGCAGTGCCGCGGGACCGCTCGGGGGCTACACCTTC. This translates into CASSAAGPLGGYTF.

The V and J genes are TRBV7-8 and TRBJ2-3, with a tentative D call TRBD1 (6 bases). Trimming removed 4 bases at V and 0 bases at J, with 26 bases between. The CDR3 covers 20 residues. Germline CDR1 SGHVS, CDR2 FQNEAQ. CDR3 bases: TGTGCCAGCAGCTCGTTAAGATATATGACAGGACACTCTAGCACAGATACGCAGTATTTT. Translating it yields CASSSLRYMTGHSSTDTQYF.

This clonotype was seen many times. This rearrangement joins TRBV4-2 to TRBJ2-7, with TRBD2 identical over 8 bases. CDR3 length: 16 amino acids. V lost 6 bases, J lost 4 bases, and 14 bases stayed unmatched. The V gene's germline CDR1 is LGHNA and CDR2 YNFKEQ. The CDR3 protein is CASSHITRGRSYEQYF. The CDR3 DNA reads TGTGCCAGCAGTCACATTACACGCGGGAGGTCTTACGAGCAGTACTTC.

V gene TRBV27 combines with J gene TRBJ2-1, with 9 nucleotides matching TRBD2. Gene TRBJ2-7 matches the end of the DNA better, so the J call may be wrong. Germline values: CDR1 MNHEY, CDR2 SMNVEV (reference sequence). CDR3 length: 14 amino acids. The DNA of the CDR3 is TGTGCCAGCCTAAGCGGGGGGACCTACAATGAGCAGTACTTC. It yields the protein CASLSGGTYNEQYF.

The chain joins TRBV24-1 to TRBJ2-1; 7 bases are a match to TRBD2. This CDR3 has 14 residues. The germline V gene encodes CDR1 KGHDR and CDR2 SFDVKD. Unmatched junction bases numbered 9, after V lost 4 bases and J lost 10 bases. CDR3 protein: CATSDPGGGVEQFF. The CDR3 nucleotides are TGTGCCACCAGTGACCCGGGGGGAGGAGTCGAGCAGTTCTTC.

The gene calls are TRBV20-1 and TRBJ2-2, with D possibly matching TRBD2 (5 bases). Germline V gene data show CDR1 as DFQATT and CDR2 as SNEGSKA (reference sequence). Trimming cost V 5 bases and J 7 bases, with 11 bases left between them. This CDR3 region has 12 residues. CDR3 residues: CSAPKGGGELFF. The CDR3 DNA sequence: TGCAGTGCTCCCAAAGGAGGCGGGGAGCTGTTTTTT.

This clonotype occurred a few times. The rearrangement links TRBV3-1 to TRBJ2-1; TRBD2 agrees at 8 bases. CDR3 length: 17 amino acids. J gave up 8 bases and V 1 base, and 13 bases lay outside the gene matches. Per the germline V gene, CDR1 is LGHDT and CDR2 is YNNKEL (reference sequence). The CDR3 nucleotides read TGTGCCAGCAGCCAAGTCCTTTGGTCGGGAGGGCCGGATGAGCAGTTCTTC. Translated: CASSQVLWSGGPDEQFF.

Comments on this clonotype: Possible read error: a much larger clone is one base away. The rearrangement links TRBV14 to TRBJ2-3; tentatively, D is TRBD1 (5 bases). This CDR3 has 12 amino acids. In germline, CDR1 is SGHDN, CDR2 FVKESK. The CDR3 DNA is TGTGCCGGCAGCGAAGACAGAGGTACGCAGTATTTT. Amino acid sequence: CAGSEDRGTQYF. The entire variable domain, with the rest obtained from reference TRBV14 and TRBJ2-3, is as follows: EAGVTQFPSHSVIEKGQTVTLRCDPISGHDNLYWYRRVMGKEIKFLLHFVKESKQDESGMPNNRFLAERTGGTYSTLKVQPAELEDSGVYFCAGSEDRGTQYFGPGTRLTVL.

This clonotype was recorded once. This sequence joins TRBV15 and TRBJ1-1, with D hard to call. The V end lost 0 bases, the J end lost 4 bases, and 9 bases lay between the germline ends. CDR3 size: 14 residues. Per the germline V gene, CDR1 is LNHNV and CDR2 is YYDKDF (reference sequence). DNA for the CDR3: TGTGCCACCAGCAGAGATCTTTCGGGCACTGAAGCTTTCTTT. Protein: CATSRDLSGTEAFF.

This clonotype was counted between two and nine times. Germline is not matched at one junction end, which may reflect a read error. The chain uses TRBV11-1 and TRBJ1-4, with a possible D match to TRBD1 (5 bases). CDR3 length: 13 residues. From germline, CDR1 is SGHAT and CDR2 FQDESV (reference sequence). The CDR3 loop reads CASRGSSNAKLFF. The CDR3 DNA is TGTGCCAGCCGGGGGTCGAGTAATGCAAAACTGTTTTTT.

The chain joins TRBV7-9 to TRBJ2-5; the D gene is possibly TRBD1 (5 bases). Trimming shortened V by 5 bases and J by 2 bases, and 12 bases separated the two germline ends. The CDR3 loop spans 14 amino acids. Per the germline V gene, CDR1 is SEHNR and CDR2 is FQNEAQ (reference sequence). DNA of the CDR3: TGTGCCAGCAGCACCACAGGTTTACAAGAGACCCAGTACTTC. Its protein product is CASSTTGLQETQYF.

This rearrangement joins TRBV27 to TRBJ2-4, with D perhaps given as TRBD1 or TRBD2 (5 bases each). TRBJ2-7 explains the end of the DNA better; the J call may be wrong. The CDR3 runs to 14 residues. CDR1 is MNHEY, CDR2 SMNVEV, per germline (reference sequence). The CDR3 region is CASSLGEPPYEQYF. The CDR3 nucleotides read TGTGCCAGCAGTTTGGGGGAGCCCCCTTACGAGCAGTACTTC.

V is TRBV7-2 and J is TRBJ2-1; 12 positions match TRBD2. This CDR3 region has 16 residues. With 4 bases clipped from V and 9 bases from J, the junction kept 10 bases outside the gene matches. In germline, CDR1 is SGHTA, CDR2 FQGNSA. DNA for the CDR3: TGTGCCAGCAGCTGGACTAGCGGGACGCCGCGCAGTGAGCAGTTCTTC. Encoded protein: CASSWTSGTPRSEQFF.